This TCR beta chain was profiled in a study of blood T cells in healthy people across ages. Study results and caveats: Long-lived and aged donors differed, with more naive CD4+ cells and higher diversity in the long-lived. Naive and antigen-experienced cells could not be conclusively compared, given unsorted PBMCs. Per-million-T-cell TCR beta diversity fell roughly linearly with age. There was a strong correlation between TCR beta diversity and naive T cell percentage.

This clonotype was found a few times. The antigen is undetermined. Per the germline V gene, CDR1 is MGHRA and CDR2 is YSYEKL. The CDR3 extends over 14 amino acids. Trimming took off 0 bases at V and 8 bases at J, with 10 bases between the two ends. Using a J-beta primer mix together with a sample-barcoded 5' primer, a second PCR was run for roughly 6 to 12 cycles. From the 5' RACE reads, TCRdb called clonotypes with MiXCR, one entry per CDR3 protein. In the table there are over a million distinct CDR3 sequences, about 45% of which are singletons. The sequencing sample was made of blood. The rearrangement uses TRBV4-1 and TRBJ1-4; D gene ambiguous. The receptor comes from a woman aged 18-29 years in good health. The CDR3 here is CASSQEGITEKLFF. DNA for the CDR3: TGCGCCAGCAGCCAAGAAGGGATCACGGAAAAACTGTTTTTT.